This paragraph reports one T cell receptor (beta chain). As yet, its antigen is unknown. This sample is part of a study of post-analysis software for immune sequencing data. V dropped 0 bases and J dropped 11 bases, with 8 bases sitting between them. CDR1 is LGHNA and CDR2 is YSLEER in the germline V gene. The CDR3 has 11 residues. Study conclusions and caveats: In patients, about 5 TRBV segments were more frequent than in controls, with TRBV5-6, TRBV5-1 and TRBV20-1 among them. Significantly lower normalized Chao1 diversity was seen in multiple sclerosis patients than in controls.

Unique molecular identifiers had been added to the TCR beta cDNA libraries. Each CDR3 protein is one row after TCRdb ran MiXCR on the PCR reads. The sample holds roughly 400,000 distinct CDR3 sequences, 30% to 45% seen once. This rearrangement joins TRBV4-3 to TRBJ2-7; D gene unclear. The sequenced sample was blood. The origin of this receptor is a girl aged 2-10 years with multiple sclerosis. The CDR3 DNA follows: TGCGCCAGCAGCCAAGATGGACGGGAGTACTTC. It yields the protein CASSQDGREYF.